These T cell receptor beta chains were read from a single sample in a study of cytomegalovirus exposure and HLA in healthy donors. TCRdb's copy holds only in-frame clones and misses some; the assay was immunoSEQ multiplex PCR. This sample contains about 43,000 clones. Sequencing was done on a sample of PBMCs. These receptors came from a woman aged 25 to 39 in good health and CMV-seronegative. The CDR3 runs from the conserved cysteine through the conserved F or W. Each record gives: D gene, V gene, J gene, CDR3 protein, CDR3 DNA. D genes are given only for firm matches.

>TRBD1|TRBV30|TRBJ2-7
CAWNRQGALYEQYF
TGTGCCTGGAACCGCCAGGGGGCGTTATACGAGCAGTACTTC
>TRBD1|TRBV28|TRBJ2-1
CASSSVPTGVDEQFF
TGTGCCAGCAGTTCCGTCCCCACAGGGGTCGATGAGCAGTTCTTC
>NA|TRBV18|TRBJ1-2
CASSPPNRHPGYGYTF
TGTGCCAGCTCACCACCGAATCGACACCCAGGTTATGGCTACACCTTC
>TRBD1|TRBV19|TRBJ1-2
CASSDRDGYTF
TGTGCCAGTAGTGACAGGGACGGCTACACCTTC
>NA|TRBV30|TRBJ2-7
CAWSVSRAEQYF
TGTGCCTGGAGTGTATCCAGGGCCGAGCAGTACTTC
>TRBD1|TRBV4-1|TRBJ1-1
CASSQSWDREAFF
TGCGCCAGCAGCCAATCCTGGGACAGGGAAGCTTTCTTT
>NA|TRBV14|TRBJ2-1
CASSRGDWRNEQFF
TGTGCCAGCAGCCGAGGGGACTGGCGGAATGAGCAGTTCTTC
>NA|TRBV5-1|TRBJ2-7
CASNRTGRRSYEQYF
TGCGCCAGCAATCGGACCGGGAGAAGGTCCTACGAGCAGTACTTC
>TRBD1|TRBV28|TRBJ1-1
CASSSTGGRTEAFF
TGTGCCAGCAGTTCAACAGGGGGACGCACTGAAGCTTTCTTT
>NA|TRBV10-3|TRBJ1-2
CAISESGDIHGYTF
TGTGCCATCAGTGAGTCCGGGGACATCCATGGCTACACCTTC
>NA|TRBV6-5|TRBJ2-7
CASKKGGPEQYF
TGTGCCAGCAAAAAGGGGGGGCCCGAGCAGTACTTC
>TRBD2|TRBV5-1|TRBJ2-7
CASSLEPSGRTYEQYF
TGCGCCAGCAGCTTGGAGCCTAGCGGGAGGACCTACGAGCAGTACTTC
>NA|TRBV2|TRBJ1-4
CASRSGLTNEKLFF
TGTGCCAGCAGATCAGGGTTAACTAATGAAAAACTGTTTTTT
>NA|TRBV2|TRBJ2-4
CASILLTDLEAKNIQYF
TGTGCCAGCATCCTCCTCACGGACTTGGAAGCCAAAAACATTCAGTACTTC
>TRBD1|TRBV28|TRBJ2-6
CASSQGQPANVLTF
TGTGCCAGCTCCCAGGGACAGCCGGCCAACGTCCTGACTTTC
>TRBD1|TRBV30|TRBJ1-4
CAWSTGGLNEKLFF
TGTGCCTGGAGCACAGGGGGCCTGAATGAAAAACTGTTTTTT
>NA|TRBV5-1|TRBJ2-7
CASSLRGSHYEQYF
TGCGCCAGCAGCTTGAGGGGGAGCCACTACGAGCAGTACTTC
>NA|TRBV7-9|TRBJ2-1
CASLSRRPDEQFF
TGTGCCAGTCTCTCCCGGAGGCCCGATGAGCAGTTCTTC
>NA|TRBV10-3|TRBJ1-2
CAISEDVQGFGDGYTF
TGTGCCATCAGTGAGGACGTACAGGGCTTCGGAGATGGCTACACCTTC
>TRBD1|TRBV6-6|TRBJ1-1
CASSYQDRVSEAFF
TGTGCCAGCAGTTACCAGGACAGGGTGAGTGAAGCTTTCTTT
>NA|TRBV30|TRBJ1-1
CAWSVQSNTEAFF
TGTGCCTGGAGTGTACAATCGAACACTGAAGCTTTCTTT
>TRBD1|TRBV29-1|TRBJ2-5
CSVGTGLETQYF
TGCAGCGTTGGGACAGGGTTAGAGACCCAGTACTTC
>NA|TRBV7-8|TRBJ1-2
CASSSSGGQGYGYTF
TGTGCCAGCAGCTCCTCCGGAGGGCAGGGCTATGGCTACACCTTC
>TRBD1|TRBV7-9|TRBJ1-2
CASSSGQGNYGYTF
TGTGCCAGCAGCTCGGGACAGGGAAACTATGGCTACACCTTC
>NA|TRBV7-3|TRBJ2-2
CASSLNTGELFF
TGTGCCAGCAGCCTCAACACCGGGGAGCTGTTTTTT
>TRBD1|TRBV30|TRBJ1-1
CAWNTQGAFTEAFF
TGTGCCTGGAATACACAGGGGGCATTCACTGAAGCTTTCTTT
>NA|TRBV4-2|TRBJ1-1
CASSHPAVGGVTEAFF
TGTGCCAGCAGCCACCCGGCCGTGGGGGGGGTCACTGAAGCTTTCTTT
>TRBD2|TRBV19|TRBJ2-7
CASSPRRGEIFHEQYF
TGTGCCAGTAGTCCGCGTCGGGGGGAAATCTTCCACGAGCAGTACTTC
>TRBD2|TRBV5-1|TRBJ2-7
CASSWIRRSTSGRGNEQYF
TGCGCCAGCAGCTGGATCAGAAGGTCGACTAGCGGGAGGGGGAACGAGCAGTACTTC
>NA|TRBV19|TRBJ1-5
CASKRKGGGPNQPQHF
TGTGCCAGTAAGAGGAAGGGAGGAGGACCAAATCAGCCCCAGCATTTT